The 19 T cell receptor beta chains listed next were all sequenced from one sample in a study of cytomegalovirus exposure and HLA in healthy donors. PCR primers comprised 60 Vbeta and 13 Jbeta primers. TCRdb's copy holds only in-frame clones and misses some; the assay was immunoSEQ multiplex PCR. The table records fewer than 70,000 clones, about 73% of them present only once. Input material: PBMCs. Receptors originate from a woman under 40 in good health and CMV-seronegative.

Comments on this clone: The conserved final phenylalanine or tryptophan is absent from the CDR3, which likely points to a read error. V usage is TRBV6-6 and J usage is TRBJ1-4, with 7 positions matching TRBD1. The ends lost 5 bases at V and 2 bases at J; junction bases unmatched: 5. The CDR3 runs to 15 residues. Germline CDR1 MNHNY, CDR2 SVGAGI (reference sequence). The chain's CDR3 is CASSPDRATNEKLFV. CDR3 coding DNA: TGTGCCAGCAGTCCTGACAGGGCGACTAATGAAAAACTGTTTGTT.

The chain employs TRBV6-4 and TRBJ1-1; 7 bases align to TRBD1. The CDR3 has 17 amino acids. J was trimmed by 1 base and V by 8 bases; bases with no gene match: 16. CDR1 MRHNA and CDR2 SNTAGT come from the germline V gene. The CDR3 nucleotides read TGTGCCAGCTCCCCAGAGGGGGCGGTCGGGTCGAACACTGAAGCTTTCTTT. The encoded protein is CASSPEGAVGSNTEAFF.

V and J are TRBV5-1 and TRBJ2-7; maybe TRBD1 (5 bases). V shed 1 base and J shed 3 bases, with 8 bases lying between them. CDR1 is SGHRS and CDR2 is YFSETQ in the germline V gene. CDR3 length: 13 amino acids. The CDR3 loop is CASSLQGNYEQYF. For the CDR3, the DNA is TGCGCCAGCAGCTTGCAGGGTAACTACGAGCAGTACTTC.

This chain connects TRBV4-1 to TRBJ1-2; tentatively, D is TRBD1 (5 bases). The CDR3 consists of 18 residues. Germline loops: CDR1 MGHRA, CDR2 YSYEKL. Deletions cut 0 bases from V and 4 bases from J, with 21 bases between. Here the CDR3 reads CASSQEAAGSRRGYGYTF. As DNA, the CDR3 is TGCGCCAGCAGCCAAGAGGCGGCAGGGTCTAGGCGAGGCTATGGCTACACCTTC.

The V call is TRBV7-9, the J call TRBJ2-5, with TRBD2 as a possible D gene (7 bases). The CDR3 is made up of 14 amino acids. The germline V gene encodes CDR1 SEHNR and CDR2 FQNEAQ (reference sequence). With 1 base removed from V and 4 bases from J, the gap between germline ends came to 10 bases. The CDR3 bases are TGTGCCAGCAGCTTAGAGGGGGGGGCAGAGACCCAGTACTTC. Encoded protein: CASSLEGGAETQYF. The full variable domain, with the rest looked up from reference TRBV7-9 and TRBJ2-5, is DTGVSQNPRHKITKRGQNVTFRCDPISEHNRLYWYRQTLGQGPEFLTYFQNEAQLEKSRLLSDRFSAERPKGSFSTLEIQRTEQGDSAMYLCASSLEGGAETQYFGPGTRLLVL.

The chain couples TRBV5-1 to TRBJ2-1, with a possible D match to TRBD1 (5 bases). V was shortened by 4 bases and J by 0 bases, with 20 bases between the two germline ends. The CDR3 spans 18 residues. Germline CDR1 reads SGHRS; CDR2 reads YFSETQ. This chain's CDR3 is CASSSAMAVGASYNEQFF. DNA for the CDR3: TGCGCCAGCAGCAGTGCCATGGCGGTAGGGGCCTCCTACAATGAGCAGTTCTTC.

This clone was picked up a small number of times. Other DNA sequences from this sample encode an identical CDR3 as well. The V call is TRBV19, the J call TRBJ2-7; TRBD2 might be the D (5 bases). Trimming stripped 2 bases from V and 0 bases from J, with 8 bases between. CDR1 and CDR2 from the germline V gene are LNHDA and SQIVND (reference sequence). The CDR3 has 14 residues. CDR3 residues: CASSITGNSYEQYF. The CDR3 DNA reads TGTGCCAGTAGTATAACGGGGAACTCCTACGAGCAGTACTTC.

The chain combines TRBV5-1 with TRBJ1-2; 11 bases fit TRBD1. The J segment lost 7 bases and the V segment lost 3 bases, leaving 5 bases of the junction unmatched. The germline CDR1 and CDR2 sequences are SGHRS and YFSETQ. The CDR3 totals 14 residues. CDR3 coding DNA: TGCGCCAGCAGCTCTTCCGGGACAGGGGGTGGCTACACCTTC. Protein sequence: CASSSSGTGGGYTF. The full variable domain, with the rest looked up from reference TRBV5-1 and TRBJ1-2, is KAGVTQTPRYLIKTRGQQVTLSCSPISGHRSVSWYQQTPGQGLQFLFEYFSETQRNKGNFPGRFSGRQFSNSRSEMNVSTLELGDSALYLCASSSSGTGGGYTFGSGTRLTVV.

This sequence joins TRBV5-5 and TRBJ1-4, with 10 positions matching TRBD1. Germline trimming cut 0 bases from V and 7 bases from J; bases unmatched to any gene: 6. Germline V gene sequence: CDR1 SGHKS, CDR2 YYEKEE (reference sequence). This CDR3 region has 16 residues. CDR3 DNA sequence: TGTGCCAGCAGCTTGGGGGCCGGGACAGGGGTTGAAAAACTGTTTTTT. As protein: CASSLGAGTGVEKLFF.

The V and J genes are TRBV14 and TRBJ1-6, with TRBD1 as a possible D gene (5 bases). The CDR3 spans 15 residues. Per the germline V gene, CDR1 is SGHDN and CDR2 is FVKESK. The V gene lost 5 bases and the J gene lost 0 bases, with 8 bases spanning the gap. This chain's CDR3 is CASSGASSYNSPLHF. The CDR3 nucleotides read TGTGCCAGCAGCGGGGCCAGCTCCTATAATTCACCCCTCCACTTT.

This chain joins TRBV10-1 and TRBJ1-5, with D unclear. V lost 3 bases to trimming and J lost 5 bases, with 8 bases between them. The CDR3 has 13 amino acids. CDR1 and CDR2 (germline): WNHNN, SYGVQD (reference sequence). DNA of the CDR3: TGCGCCAGCAGTGATTCCCCGGATCAGCCCCAGCATTTT. It is translated as CASSDSPDQPQHF.

V gene TRBV7-8 combines with J gene TRBJ2-1; TRBD2 matches at 11 bases. This CDR3 is built from 15 residues. V shed 4 bases and J 7 bases; nucleotides not matched to a gene: 6. Germline lookup yields CDR1 SGHVS and CDR2 FQNEAQ. CDR3 sequence: CASSSLAGGENEQFF. CDR3 sequence (DNA): TGTGCCAGCAGCTCGTTAGCGGGGGGGGAAAATGAGCAGTTCTTC. Combining the CDR3 with reference TRBV7-8 and TRBJ2-1 gives the whole variable domain GAGVSQSPRYKVAKRGQDVALRCDPISGHVSLFWYQQALGQGPEFLTYFQNEAQLDKSGLPSDRFFAERPEGSVSTLKIQRTQQEDSAVYLCASSSLAGGENEQFFGPGTRLTVL.

V usage is TRBV27 and J usage is TRBJ2-3; D perhaps matches TRBD1 (5 bases). V lost 6 bases to trimming and J lost 1 base, with 23 bases between them. This CDR3 is built from 18 residues. Germline assignment: CDR1 MNHEY and CDR2 SMNVEV (reference sequence). The CDR3 here is CASSLPPGQGVRTDTQYF. The CDR3 bases are TGTGCCAGCAGCCTGCCCCCCGGGCAGGGTGTCCGCACAGATACGCAGTATTTT.

The J gene is TRBJ1-1, the V gene TRBV5-1, with D possibly being TRBD1 (5 bases). The germline V and J ends were trimmed by 7 bases and 3 bases, with 13 bases remaining between them. Germline lookup yields CDR1 SGHRS and CDR2 YFSETQ. The CDR3 has 13 amino acids. The CDR3 DNA reads as TGCGCCAGCGGTTTAGGGGCTGACACTGAAGCTTTCTTT. This sequence encodes CASGLGADTEAFF.

The chain recombines TRBV27 with TRBJ2-4, with D unclear. CDR3 length: 16 residues. From germline, CDR1 is MNHEY and CDR2 SMNVEV (reference sequence). Trimming took off 2 bases at V and 2 bases at J, with 13 bases between the two ends. The DNA for the CDR3 is TGTGCCAGCAGTTTACACAGTCCACCCCCCAAAAACATTCAGTACTTC. It encodes CASSLHSPPPKNIQYF.

This chain joins TRBV13 and TRBJ1-1, with no clear D. V was cut by 5 bases and J by 2 bases, with 15 bases left in between. The CDR3 has 15 residues. Germline V gene data show CDR1 as PRHDT and CDR2 as FYEKMQ (reference sequence). The DNA for the CDR3 is TGTGCCAGCAGCCCAGGCGGGGTGGGAAACACTGAAGCTTTCTTT. It specifies CASSPGGVGNTEAFF.

The chain combines TRBV5-1 with TRBJ2-7; 7 bases map to TRBD1. The CDR3 totals 17 residues. Germline CDR1 SGHRS, CDR2 YFSETQ. V shed 1 base and J 6 bases; nucleotides not matched to a gene: 16. The DNA for the CDR3 is TGCGCCAGCAGCTTGCCGGCGGTGGGACAGAGGGGGAGCGAGCAGTACTTC. Translation: CASSLPAVGQRGSEQYF.

The chain uses TRBV7-9 and TRBJ1-5; 9 bases agree with TRBD1. Germline-derived CDR1 and CDR2 are SEHNR and FQNEAQ (reference sequence). The CDR3 length is 16 residues. V lost 4 bases to trimming and J lost 7 bases; unmatched junction nucleotides: 11. This CDR3 reads CASSSDPTGGNQPQHF. In nucleotides, the CDR3 is TGTGCCAGCAGCTCAGACCCGACAGGGGGAAACCAGCCCCAGCATTTT.

The chain carries TRBV6-6 and TRBJ1-2; D unresolved. Germline lookup yields CDR1 MNHNY and CDR2 SVGAGI (reference sequence). Trimming pared 5 bases from V and 2 bases from J, leaving 12 bases between. The CDR3 is made up of 14 amino acids. CDR3 sequence reads: CASSPAGGNYGYTF. The CDR3 DNA sequence: TGTGCCAGCAGTCCCGCAGGAGGAAACTATGGCTACACCTTC.